The clone carrying this TCR beta chain was seen only once. The antigen is undetermined. Produced via immunoSEQ multiplex PCR; TCRdb's table is partial and in-frame only. The sample has about 1 million clones, about 75% seen once; the top ten hold 1.4% to 1.5%. The sample originates from a study of shared clonotypes between healthy human individuals. Study-level information: The plates for each donor numbered three CD4 naive, three CD4 memory, two CD8 naive and one CD8 memory. The study, taken as a whole, reports: As a rule, naive subsets had a larger estimated richness than memory subsets.

The CDR3 extends over 13 amino acids. Per germline, CDR1 MGHRA and CDR2 YSYEKL. Trimming cost V 4 bases and J 8 bases, with 14 bases left between them. This receptor was identified in a man aged 18-30 years in good health. The chain carries TRBV4-1 and TRBJ1-2; D is possibly TRBD1 (5 bases). The sequencing input was memory CD4+ T cells sorted from blood. The sample's subset: CD45RA-negative fraction. In nucleotides, the CDR3 is TGCGCCAGCAGCCCCCCAGCGGGGCGCGGCTACACCTTC. Translation gives CASSPPAGRGYTF.